These 13 T cell receptor beta chains were sequenced from one sample in a study of somatic mutations in cytotoxic T cells in rheumatoid arthritis (TCRdb year 2017). Library construction relied on the immunoSEQ multiplex PCR assay. This is the immuneACCESS table as TCRdb keeps it, with only in-frame sequences that have V and J called. A part of the clones is gone; compared with another copy, unresolved V genes explain less than half, and the rest is unexplained. Within this sample are 15,000 to 20,000 clones, with 85% of them counted one time only. The ten largest clones capture around 7% of the sample. The sequenced sample was CD8+ T cells sorted from blood. These receptor sequences come from a woman aged 40 to 49 with rheumatoid arthritis.

The chain combines TRBV29-1 with TRBJ2-5, with 11 bases aligning to TRBD2. The V and J ends lost 3 bases and 5 bases, in that order; junction bases with no gene match: 8. CDR1 and CDR2 from the germline V gene are SQVTM and ANQGSEA. The CDR3 is made up of 15 amino acids. The CDR3 protein is CSVELAGGPGETQYF. CDR3 DNA: TGCAGCGTTGAGTTAGCGGGAGGGCCCGGGGAGACCCAGTACTTC.

The chain has TRBV28 and TRBJ1-3, with D perhaps TRBD1 (5 bases). The CDR3 is 14 residues long. V lost 5 bases to trimming and J lost 1 base, with 9 bases between them. Germline-derived CDR1 and CDR2 are MDHEN and SYDVKM. The CDR3 loop is CASSLPGSGNTIYF. The CDR3 DNA follows: TGTGCCAGCAGTCTGCCAGGGTCTGGAAACACCATATATTTT.

The chain links TRBV28 to TRBJ2-7, with 11 bases lining up with TRBD2. V trimming: 5 bases; J trimming: 2 bases; junction bases outside the gene matches: 8. The CDR3 has 16 residues. CDR1 MDHEN and CDR2 SYDVKM come from the germline V gene. CDR3 residues: CASSPIGTSGTYEQYF. The CDR3 nucleotides are TGTGCCAGCAGTCCTATTGGGACTAGCGGCACCTACGAGCAGTACTTC.

The chain employs TRBV15 and TRBJ2-2, with TRBD1 matching over 7 bases. The CDR3 is 16 residues long. V trimming: 5 bases; J trimming: 7 bases; junction bases outside the gene matches: 13. CDR1 and CDR2 (germline): LNHNV, YYDKDF (reference sequence). The CDR3 sequence: CATSPNNRGYDGELFF. The CDR3, as DNA: TGTGCCACCAGCCCTAATAACAGGGGTTACGACGGGGAGCTGTTTTTT.

This rearrangement joins TRBV6-1 to TRBJ2-5, with D uncertain. The J call may be mistaken, given a closer DNA end match to TRBJ2-7. CDR1 is MNHNS and CDR2 is SASEGT in the germline V gene. This CDR3 comprises 12 residues. For the CDR3, the DNA is TGTGCCAGCAGTGAAGGCTCCTACGAGCAGTACTTC. Translated, it gives CASSEGSYEQYF.

This clone has only one observation. CDR3 protein: CASSSLTADTQYF. CDR3 nucleotide sequence: TGTGCCAGCAGCTCCCTAACCGCAGATACGCAGTATTTT. The chain has TRBV7-2 and TRBJ2-3; D is unresolved. Trimming left V 4 bases short and J 4 bases short, with 9 bases between. From germline, CDR1 is SGHTA and CDR2 FQGNSA. The CDR3 is 13 amino acids.

This clone was counted between two and nine times. The CDR3 sequence: CASSQAYRTSGNTIYF. The CDR3 coding sequence is TGTGCCAGCAGCCAGGCGTACAGAACCTCTGGAAACACCATATATTTT. The chain has TRBV4-2 and TRBJ1-3, with D uncertain. The germline gives CDR1 LGHNA, CDR2 YNFKEQ. The CDR3 sequence is 16 residues long. Deletions cut 3 bases from V and 0 bases from J, with 12 bases between.

The chain links TRBV7-9 to TRBJ1-1, with 10 bases matching TRBD1. The CDR3 sequence is 18 residues long. Germline V CDR1 and CDR2: SEHNR, FQNEAQ (reference sequence). With V trimmed by 5 bases and J by 0 bases, 12 bases remained unmatched. The chain's CDR3 is CASSPIDRGLYLNTEAFF. The DNA for the CDR3 is TGTGCCAGCAGCCCCATCGACAGGGGGCTTTATCTGAACACTGAAGCTTTCTTT.

V usage is TRBV5-4 and J usage is TRBJ2-3, with TRBD2 as a possible D gene (5 bases). Per the germline V gene, CDR1 is SGHNT and CDR2 is YYREEE (reference sequence). CDR3 length: 14 amino acids. The V and J ends lost 0 bases and 4 bases respectively, with 9 bases between them. CDR3 sequence (DNA): TGTGCCAGCAGCTTGGCCTTGGACTCAGATACGCAGTATTTT. It is translated as CASSLALDSDTQYF.

V usage is TRBV11-2 and J usage is TRBJ2-7; D call uncertain. Germline-derived CDR1 and CDR2 are SGHAT and FQNNGV. The V gene lost 5 bases and the J gene lost 4 bases, with 12 bases spanning the gap. CDR3 length: 13 residues. For the CDR3, the DNA is TGTGCCAGCAGCACTTTCGGCGGATACGAGCAGTACTTC. Translating it yields CASSTFGGYEQYF.

This chain uses TRBV19 with TRBJ1-5, with a tentative D call TRBD1 (6 bases). CDR1 LNHDA and CDR2 SQIVND come from the germline V gene (reference sequence). This CDR3 is built from 14 residues. Deletions cut 8 bases from V and 0 bases from J, with 11 bases between. The CDR3 loop reads CASATGDSNQPQHF. The CDR3 coding sequence is TGTGCCAGTGCGACAGGTGATAGCAATCAGCCCCAGCATTTT.

This clone was seen once. J is TRBJ1-1 and V is TRBV5-6; D uncertain. V shed 0 bases and J shed 4 bases, with 10 bases lying between them. Per germline, CDR1 SGHDT and CDR2 YYEEEE. This CDR3 region has 14 residues. CDR3 in DNA: TGTGCCAGCAGCTTGGACCGGGAGGGCACTGAAGCTTTCTTT. This sequence encodes CASSLDREGTEAFF.

This chain uses TRBV4-1 with TRBJ2-1, with 7 bases aligning to TRBD2. V lost 10 bases to trimming and J lost 3 bases; unmatched junction nucleotides: 9. The CDR3 has 14 residues. Germline V lookup: CDR1 MGHRA, CDR2 YSYEKL. The chain's CDR3 is CATASGQNYNEQFF. The CDR3 nucleotides are TGCGCCACCGCTAGCGGTCAGAACTACAATGAGCAGTTCTTC.